The T cell receptor beta chain under discussion was sequenced for a study of T cell responses to AZD1222 COVID-19 vaccine. Whole-study findings and limits: Spike-specific TCR breadth and depth grew following two AZD1222 doses.

TCRdb's table, derived via immunoSEQ multiplex PCR, lists solely in-frame clones and lacks some. This sample yields approximately 150,000 clones, of which about nine tenths are seen a single time; 1.6% belongs to the top ten. To note about this clone: Antigen unknown.

Germline V lookup: CDR1 MNHEY, CDR2 SVGAGI. Trimming cost V 7 bases and J 7 bases; bases outside gene matches: 5. The CDR3 covers 13 residues. This receptor was obtained from an adult in good health. The sequencing used peripheral blood, collected on day 0 of AZD1222 vaccination. The rearrangement uses TRBV6-5 and TRBJ1-4, with 8 nucleotides matching TRBD1. The chain's CDR3 is CASNRGDGEKLFF. DNA of the CDR3: TGTGCCAGCAACAGGGGGGACGGTGAAAAACTGTTTTTT.